This TCR beta chain was sequenced in a study of CD8 T cells in ankylosing spondylitis. Study-wide results and limits: Enrichment of disease-linked clones was reportedly significant in matched ankylosing spondylitis synovial fluid.

This clonotype was picked up a small number of times. The antigen remains undetermined. TCRdb analysed the 5' RACE reads with MiXCR anew, one entry per CDR3 protein. Of some 270,000 distinct CDR3 sequences detected, about 30% appear once; the ten largest clones hold roughly 4.2%. This CDR3 region has 12 residues. V was shortened by 5 bases and J by 3 bases, with 8 bases between the two germline ends. Sample: blood, either unsorted or a sorted T cell fraction (not recorded which). The chain combines TRBV12-3 or TRBV12-4 with TRBJ2-7; D unclear. The sequence derives from a male donor with ankylosing spondylitis or in good health (not recorded which). CDR3 coding DNA: TGTGCCAGCAGTCCCCAGAGCTACGAGCAGTACTTC. Its protein is CASSPQSYEQYF.